This T cell receptor (beta chain) was captured in a study of T cell repertoires in cytomegalovirus infection. The overall study: Indicated by public TCR beta signatures were CMV infection and matching HLA type. General observations from the study: Cumulative frequency (of public TCR beta family members) identified carriers of CMV plus the relevant HLA. There were HLA-C-restricted CMV-specific TCR beta clonotypes dominating the ex vivo response.

CDR1 and CDR2 from the germline V gene are MNHNS and SASEGT. This CDR3 region has 19 residues. The V and J ends lost 4 bases and 1 base, in that order; junction bases with no gene match: 9. TCRdb re-called the reads through MiXCR, storing one row per CDR3 protein. Of hundreds of thousands of distinct CDR3 sequences listed, around 32% are singletons. This clonotype was seen more than once but under ten times. Its matching antigen is unknown. V is TRBV6-1 and J is TRBJ2-2; 13 bases match TRBD2. The sequencing here drew on cultured CD8+ T cells from PBMCs, taken from culture after CMV antigen stimulation. This receptor was obtained from a human donor in good health (CMV status not recorded). Some clones in this sample may be carry-over from other donors' samples. Here the CDR3 DNA reads TGTGCCAGCAGTGCCGGACTAGCGGGGGCCTCGAGGAACACCGGGGAGCTGTTTTTT. It translates to CASSAGLAGASRNTGELFF.